This T cell receptor beta chain was sequenced during a study of T-cell reconstitution after alpha-beta-depleted transplantation in children. Points from the study as a whole: The high TCRbeta diversity at day 60 in some patients came from surviving recipient T cells and thymic progenitors. A year had passed since transplant, and T-cell counts and diversity by then came mostly from newly produced T cells.

This clonotype was observed at least ten times. The antigen remains undetermined. V was cut by 4 bases and J by 3 bases, with 12 bases left in between. Germline V gene data show CDR1 as MNHEY and CDR2 as SMNVEV (reference sequence). This CDR3 region has 14 residues. This sample's TCRbeta library carried unique molecular identifier barcodes. Via MiXCR, TCRdb re-called the PCR reads, giving one row per CDR3 protein. The sample has 490,000 or so distinct CDR3 sequences, under 12% seen once. The sequence derives from a child younger than 10 with inherited bone marrow failure, due to receive a stem cell transplant. This chain uses TRBV27 with TRBJ1-1; TRBD1 is a possible D gene (6 bases). The sample was PBMCs, taken before TCRalphabeta/CD19-depleted stem cell transplant. CDR3 nucleotides: TGTGCCAGCAGTTCGGGGGGCTGGTACACTGAAGCTTTCTTT. Its translation is CASSSGGWYTEAFF.